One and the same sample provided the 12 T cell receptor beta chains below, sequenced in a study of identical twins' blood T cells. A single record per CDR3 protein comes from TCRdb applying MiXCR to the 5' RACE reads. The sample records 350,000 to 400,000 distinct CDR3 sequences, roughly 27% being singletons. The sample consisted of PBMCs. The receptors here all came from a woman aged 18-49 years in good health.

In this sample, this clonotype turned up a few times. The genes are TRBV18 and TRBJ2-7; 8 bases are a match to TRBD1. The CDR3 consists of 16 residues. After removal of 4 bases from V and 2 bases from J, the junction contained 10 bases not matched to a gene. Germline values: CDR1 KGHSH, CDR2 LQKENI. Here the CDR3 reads CASSHHPGQGTYEQYF. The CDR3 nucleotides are TGTGCCAGCTCACACCACCCTGGACAGGGTACCTACGAGCAGTACTTC.

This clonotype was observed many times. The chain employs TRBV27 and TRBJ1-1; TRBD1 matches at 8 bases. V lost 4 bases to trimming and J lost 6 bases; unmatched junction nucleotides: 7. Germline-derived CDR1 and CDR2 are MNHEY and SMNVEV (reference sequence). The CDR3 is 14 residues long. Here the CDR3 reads CASSWGTTGAEAFF. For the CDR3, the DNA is TGTGCCAGCAGTTGGGGCACGACAGGGGCTGAAGCTTTCTTT.

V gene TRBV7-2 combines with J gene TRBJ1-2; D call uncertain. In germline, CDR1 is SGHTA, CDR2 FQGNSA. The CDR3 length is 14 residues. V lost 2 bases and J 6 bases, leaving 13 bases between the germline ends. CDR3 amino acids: CASSLRDNRHGYTF. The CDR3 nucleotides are TGTGCCAGCAGCTTAAGAGACAACCGGCATGGCTACACCTTC. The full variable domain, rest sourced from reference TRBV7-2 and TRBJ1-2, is GAGVSQSPSNKVTEKGKDVELRCDPISGHTALYWYRQSLGQGLEFLIYFQGNSAPDKSGLPSDRFSAERTGGSVSTLTIQRTQQEDSAVYLCASSLRDNRHGYTFGSGTRLTVV.

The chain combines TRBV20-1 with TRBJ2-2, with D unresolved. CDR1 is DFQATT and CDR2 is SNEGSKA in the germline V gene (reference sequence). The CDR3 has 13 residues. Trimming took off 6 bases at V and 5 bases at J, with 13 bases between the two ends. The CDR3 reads CSAQMGGTGELFF. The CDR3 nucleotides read TGCAGTGCCCAGATGGGCGGAACCGGGGAGCTGTTTTTT.

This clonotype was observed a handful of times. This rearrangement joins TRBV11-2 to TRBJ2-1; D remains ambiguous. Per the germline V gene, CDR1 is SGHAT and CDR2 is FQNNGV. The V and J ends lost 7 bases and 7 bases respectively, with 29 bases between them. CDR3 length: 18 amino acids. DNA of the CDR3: TGTGCCAGCACCCAAAGTCCCCTCGGAACCCTGCGGAAAAATGAGCAGTTCTTC. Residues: CASTQSPLGTLRKNEQFF.

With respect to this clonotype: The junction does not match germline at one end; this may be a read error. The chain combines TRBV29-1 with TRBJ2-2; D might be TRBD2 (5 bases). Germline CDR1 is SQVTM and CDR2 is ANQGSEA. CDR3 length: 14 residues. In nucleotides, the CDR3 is TGCAGCGTTGGGCTAGCTAGACATACCGGGGAGCTGTTTTTC. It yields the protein CSVGLARHTGELFF.

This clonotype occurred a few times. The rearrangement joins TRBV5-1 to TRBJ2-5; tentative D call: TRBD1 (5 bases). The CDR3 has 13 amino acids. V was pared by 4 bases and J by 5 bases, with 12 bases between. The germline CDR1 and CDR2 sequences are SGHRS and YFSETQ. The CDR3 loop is CASSNQGTETQYF. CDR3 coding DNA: TGCGCCAGCAGCAACCAGGGAACTGAGACCCAGTACTTC.

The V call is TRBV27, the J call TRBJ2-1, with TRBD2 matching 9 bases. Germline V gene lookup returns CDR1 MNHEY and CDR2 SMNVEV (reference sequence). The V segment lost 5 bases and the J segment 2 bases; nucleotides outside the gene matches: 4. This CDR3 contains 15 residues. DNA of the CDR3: TGTGCCAGCAGTGGCGGGAGGGGACCCTACAATGAGCAGTTCTTC. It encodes CASSGGRGPYNEQFF.

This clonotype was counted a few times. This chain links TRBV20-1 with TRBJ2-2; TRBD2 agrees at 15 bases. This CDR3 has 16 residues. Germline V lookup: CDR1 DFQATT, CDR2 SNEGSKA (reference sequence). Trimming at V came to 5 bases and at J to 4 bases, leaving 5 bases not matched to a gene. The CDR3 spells CSARTSGGAVTGELFF. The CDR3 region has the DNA TGCAGTGCTCGGACTAGCGGGGGGGCGGTCACCGGGGAGCTGTTTTTT.

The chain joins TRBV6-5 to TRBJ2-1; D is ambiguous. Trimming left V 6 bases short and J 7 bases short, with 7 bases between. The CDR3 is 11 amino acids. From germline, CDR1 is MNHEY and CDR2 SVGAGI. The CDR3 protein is CASRVTNEQFF. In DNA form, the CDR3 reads TGTGCCAGCAGGGTGACAAATGAGCAGTTCTTC.

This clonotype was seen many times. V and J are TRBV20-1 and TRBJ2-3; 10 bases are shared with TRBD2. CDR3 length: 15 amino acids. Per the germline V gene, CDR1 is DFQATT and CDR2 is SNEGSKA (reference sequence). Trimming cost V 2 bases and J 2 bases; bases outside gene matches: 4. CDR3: CSARIAGGPTDTQYF. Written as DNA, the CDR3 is TGCAGTGCTAGAATAGCGGGGGGTCCCACAGATACGCAGTATTTT.

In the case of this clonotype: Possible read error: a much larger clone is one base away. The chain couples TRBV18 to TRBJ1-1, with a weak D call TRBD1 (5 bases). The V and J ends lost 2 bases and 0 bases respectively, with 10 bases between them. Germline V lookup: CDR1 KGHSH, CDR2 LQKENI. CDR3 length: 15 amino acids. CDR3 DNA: TGTGCCAGCTCACCAGATGAGGGGTTGAACACTGAAGCTTTCTTT. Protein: CASSPDEGLNTEAFF.